The clone carrying this TCR beta chain showed up just a few times. Its antigen is unknown. The sample belongs to a study of cytomegalovirus exposure and HLA in healthy donors. In the PCR, 60 Vbeta and 13 Jbeta primers were used. Some clones are missing from TCRdb's copy, which holds only in-frame ones; the method was immunoSEQ multiplex PCR. The repertoire holds approximately 160,000 clones, with 80% as singletons. Broader study findings: A later analysis associated some 18,000 TCR beta sequences with HLA alleles at a 0.05 false discovery rate. It was taken for granted in presence/absence analyses that sequencing depth across donors was roughly uniform. TCR beta sequences reportedly predicted most subjects' HLA-A and HLA-B alleles accurately. A later analysis linked a missense variant in DCLRE1C to the trimming of TCR beta V and J genes.

This CDR3 spans 17 amino acids. Germline assignment: CDR1 SGHTA and CDR2 FQGNSA. Trimming pared 0 bases from V and 6 bases from J, leaving 21 bases between. The J gene is TRBJ2-7, the V gene TRBV7-2; possible D gene TRBD1, 5 bases. This TCR came from a man aged 30 to 45 in good health and CMV-seropositive. Sequencing used PBMCs. The CDR3 coding sequence is TGTGCCAGCAGCTTAGCAGGGGTCAGGAGAAGGCTTTCCGAGCAGTACTTC. Encoded protein: CASSLAGVRRRLSEQYF.